In its sample, the clone carrying this T cell receptor (beta chain) was seen many times. Unique molecular identifiers were incorporated into the prepared TCRbeta library. TCRdb reanalysed the PCR reads using MiXCR and keeps one entry per CDR3 protein. The sample holds hundreds of thousands of distinct CDR3 sequences, roughly 10% seen once. The data stem from a study of T-cell reconstitution after alpha-beta-depleted transplantation in children. V lost 5 bases and J lost 2; bases outside the gene matches: 7. This CDR3 spans 16 amino acids. CDR1 and CDR2 (germline): LGHDT, YNNKEL (reference sequence). The rearrangement links TRBV3-1 to TRBJ2-5; 11 nucleotides line up with TRBD2. The source was peripheral blood, collected 180 days after TCRalphabeta/CD19-depleted stem cell transplant. The sequence derives from a male patient under 10 years old who had a stem cell transplant for chronic granulomatous disease, so the T cells may come from the graft donor. As DNA, the CDR3 is TGTGCCAGCAGCTTCGGACTAGCGGGTATTCAAGAGACCCAGTACTTC. This translates into CASSFGLAGIQETQYF.